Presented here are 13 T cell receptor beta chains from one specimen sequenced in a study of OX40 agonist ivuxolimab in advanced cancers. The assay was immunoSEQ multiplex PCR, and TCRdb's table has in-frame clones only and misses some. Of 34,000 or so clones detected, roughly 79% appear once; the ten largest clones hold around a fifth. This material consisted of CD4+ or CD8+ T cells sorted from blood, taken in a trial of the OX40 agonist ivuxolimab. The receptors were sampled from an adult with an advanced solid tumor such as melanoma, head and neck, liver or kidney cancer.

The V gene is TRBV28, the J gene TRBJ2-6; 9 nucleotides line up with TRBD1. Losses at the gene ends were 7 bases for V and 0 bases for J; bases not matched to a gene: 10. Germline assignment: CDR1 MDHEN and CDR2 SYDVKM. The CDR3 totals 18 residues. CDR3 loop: CASKLRGQGFSGANVLTF. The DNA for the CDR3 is TGTGCCAGCAAGCTGCGGGGACAGGGCTTCTCTGGGGCCAACGTCCTGACTTTC.

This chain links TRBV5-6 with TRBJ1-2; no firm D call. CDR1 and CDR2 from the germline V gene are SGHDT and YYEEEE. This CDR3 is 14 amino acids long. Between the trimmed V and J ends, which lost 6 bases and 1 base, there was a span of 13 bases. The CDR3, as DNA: TGTGCCAGCAACGAGGTCGCGCATAACTATGGCTACACCTTC. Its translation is CASNEVAHNYGYTF.

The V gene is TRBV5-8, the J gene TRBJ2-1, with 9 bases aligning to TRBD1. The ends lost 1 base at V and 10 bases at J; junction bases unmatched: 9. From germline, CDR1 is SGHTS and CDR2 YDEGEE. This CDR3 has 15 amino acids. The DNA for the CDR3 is TGTGCCAGCAGCTTGAACAGGGGGCTTTTTGGGGAGCAGTTCTTC. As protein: CASSLNRGLFGEQFF.

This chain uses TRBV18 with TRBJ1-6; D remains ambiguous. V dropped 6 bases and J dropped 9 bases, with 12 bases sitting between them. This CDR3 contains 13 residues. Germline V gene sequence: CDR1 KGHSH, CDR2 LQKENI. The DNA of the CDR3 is TGTGCCAGCTCCCCCGGGAGTCGTTCACCCCTCCACTTT. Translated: CASSPGSRSPLHF.

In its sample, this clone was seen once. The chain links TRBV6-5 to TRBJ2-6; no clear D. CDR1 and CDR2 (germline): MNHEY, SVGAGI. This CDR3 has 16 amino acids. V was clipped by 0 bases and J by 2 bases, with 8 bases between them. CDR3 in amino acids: CASSYSGIAGANVLTF. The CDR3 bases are TGTGCCAGCAGTTACTCGGGGATAGCTGGGGCCAACGTCCTGACTTTC.

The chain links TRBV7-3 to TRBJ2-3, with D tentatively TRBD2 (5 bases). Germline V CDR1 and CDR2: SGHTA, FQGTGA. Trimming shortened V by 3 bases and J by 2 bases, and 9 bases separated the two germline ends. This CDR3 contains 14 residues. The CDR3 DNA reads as TGTGCCAGCAGCTTCGACTATCCCACAGATACGCAGTATTTT. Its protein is CASSFDYPTDTQYF.

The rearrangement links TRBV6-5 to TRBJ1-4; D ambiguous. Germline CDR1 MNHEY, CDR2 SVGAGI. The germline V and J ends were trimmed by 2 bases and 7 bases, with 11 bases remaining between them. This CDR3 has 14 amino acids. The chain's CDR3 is CASSYQGMGEKLFF. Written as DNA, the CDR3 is TGTGCCAGCAGTTACCAAGGGATGGGTGAAAAACTGTTTTTT.

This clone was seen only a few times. CDR3 amino acids: CASSSWVGENTIYF. In DNA form, the CDR3 reads TGTGCCAGCAGCTCCTGGGTTGGAGAAAACACCATATATTTT. The rearrangement joins TRBV7-9 to TRBJ1-3, with D hard to call. The V end was cut by 4 bases, the J end by 6 bases, with 13 bases between. In germline, CDR1 is SEHNR, CDR2 FQNEAQ (reference sequence). This CDR3 is 14 amino acids long.

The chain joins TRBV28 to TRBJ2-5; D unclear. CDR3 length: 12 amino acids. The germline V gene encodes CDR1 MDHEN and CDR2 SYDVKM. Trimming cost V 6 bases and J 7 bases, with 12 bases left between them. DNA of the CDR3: TGTGCCAGCAGAGGAAGCGTAGGGACCCAGTACTTC. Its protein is CASRGSVGTQYF. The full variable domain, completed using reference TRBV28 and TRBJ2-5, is DVKVTQSSRYLVKRTGEKVFLECVQDMDHENMFWYRQDPGLGLRLIYFSYDVKMKEKGDIPEGYSVSREKKERFSLILESASTNQTSMYLCASRGSVGTQYFGPGTRLLVL.

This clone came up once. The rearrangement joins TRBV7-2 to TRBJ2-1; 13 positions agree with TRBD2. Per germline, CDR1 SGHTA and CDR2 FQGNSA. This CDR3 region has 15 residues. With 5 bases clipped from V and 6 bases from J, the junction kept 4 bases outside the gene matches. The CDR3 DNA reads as TGTGCCAGCAGCAGACTAGCGGGGGGCACCAATGAGCAGTTCTTC. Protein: CASSRLAGGTNEQFF.

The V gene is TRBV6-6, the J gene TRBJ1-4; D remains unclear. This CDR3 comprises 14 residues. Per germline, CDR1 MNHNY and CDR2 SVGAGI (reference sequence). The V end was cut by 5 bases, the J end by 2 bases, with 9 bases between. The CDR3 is CASSRVGTNEKLFF. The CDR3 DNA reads TGTGCCAGCAGTAGGGTTGGTACTAATGAAAAACTGTTTTTT.

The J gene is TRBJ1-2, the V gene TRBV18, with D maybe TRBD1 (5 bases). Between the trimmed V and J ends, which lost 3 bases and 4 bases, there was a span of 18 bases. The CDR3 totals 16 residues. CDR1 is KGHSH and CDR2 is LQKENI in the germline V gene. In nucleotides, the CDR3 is TGTGCCAGCTCACCGGACACAACTACCAATTCCTATGGCTACACCTTC. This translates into CASSPDTTTNSYGYTF.

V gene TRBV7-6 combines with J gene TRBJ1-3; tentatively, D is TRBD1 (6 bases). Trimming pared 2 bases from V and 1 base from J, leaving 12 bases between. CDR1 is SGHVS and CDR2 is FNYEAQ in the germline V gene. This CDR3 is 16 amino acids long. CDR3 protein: CASSLSQGRSGNTIYF. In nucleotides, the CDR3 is TGTGCCAGCAGCTTAAGTCAGGGGAGGTCTGGAAACACCATATATTTT.